The 20 T cell receptor beta chains given below trace back to one sample, sequenced in a study of shared clonotypes between healthy human individuals. Method: immunoSEQ multiplex PCR; TCRdb's copy keeps in-frame clones and lacks some. The repertoire consists of 2,100,000 or so clones, with approximately 94% occurring once and the leading ten covering approximately 0.13%. Material for sequencing was naive CD4+ T cells sorted from blood. The subset: CD45RA+ positively selected. These TCRs come from a man younger than 35 in good health.

The chain combines TRBV19 with TRBJ1-4, with 7 bases identical to TRBD1. CDR3 size: 15 residues. CDR1 and CDR2 from the germline V gene are LNHDA and SQIVND (reference sequence). Trimming at V came to 6 bases and at J to 5 bases, leaving 9 bases not matched to a gene. DNA of the CDR3: TGTGCCAGTAGAAGACAGGGTCAGAGCAATGAAAAACTGTTTTTT. It is translated as CASRRQGQSNEKLFF.

This sequence joins TRBV5-6 and TRBJ2-6, with D perhaps TRBD1 (6 bases). V was trimmed by 6 bases and J by 1 base, leaving 17 bases between them. Germline V gene data show CDR1 as SGHDT and CDR2 as YYEEEE. The CDR3 has 17 residues. CDR3 region: CASNRQDRSSGANVLTF. CDR3 in DNA: TGTGCCAGCAACCGACAGGACCGCTCTTCTGGGGCCAACGTCCTGACTTTC. Full variable domain (rest looked up from reference TRBV5-6 and TRBJ2-6): DAGVTQSPTHLIKTRGQQVTLRCSPKSGHDTVSWYQQALGQGPQFIFQYYEEEERQRGNFPDRFSGHQFPNYSSELNVNALLLGDSALYLCASNRQDRSSGANVLTFGAGSRLTVL.

J is TRBJ2-3 and V is TRBV6-4; 10 bases match TRBD2. The V gene's germline CDR1 is MRHNA and CDR2 SNTAGT. The CDR3 is 14 amino acids. V lost 9 bases to trimming and J lost 2 bases; unmatched junction nucleotides: 5. The CDR3 sequence: CARKREGLTDTQYF. The CDR3 DNA follows: TGTGCCAGAAAGCGGGAGGGCCTCACAGATACGCAGTATTTT.

V gene TRBV18 combines with J gene TRBJ2-3; maybe TRBD1 (6 bases). Germline lookup yields CDR1 KGHSH and CDR2 LQKENI. V was pared by 6 bases and J by 6 bases, with 10 bases between. The CDR3 has 12 residues. The chain's CDR3 is CASSTGLDTQYF. The CDR3 DNA reads as TGTGCCAGCTCCACAGGGCTGGATACGCAGTATTTT.

This chain connects TRBV5-4 to TRBJ1-2; D possibly corresponds to TRBD1 (5 bases). The CDR3 contains 11 residues. CDR1 and CDR2 from the germline V gene are SGHNT and YYREEE (reference sequence). Trimming pared 3 bases from V and 9 bases from J, leaving 9 bases between. DNA of the CDR3: TGTGCCAGCAGCTATCAGGGTAGCTACACCTTC. Protein: CASSYQGSYTF.

The chain couples TRBV9 to TRBJ2-2; D gene unclear. The CDR3 is made up of 14 amino acids. V lost 6 bases and J lost 5, with 14 bases in between. CDR1 and CDR2 (germline): SGDLS, YYNGEE. CDR3 sequence: CASTPGDGTGELFF. CDR3 nucleotides: TGTGCCAGCACCCCAGGCGATGGAACCGGGGAGCTGTTTTTT. Full variable domain (missing parts from reference TRBV9 and TRBJ2-2): DSGVTQTPKHLITATGQRVTLRCSPRSGDLSVYWYQQSLDQGLQFLIQYYNGEERAKGNILERFSAQQFPDLHSELNLSSLELGDSALYFCASTPGDGTGELFFGEGSRLTVL.

This chain links TRBV7-8 with TRBJ2-5; 8 bases agree with TRBD1. This CDR3 has 18 amino acids. Germline V gene lookup returns CDR1 SGHVS and CDR2 FQNEAQ. With V trimmed by 6 bases and J by 5 bases, 20 bases remained unmatched. CDR3 sequence reads: CASRDPGQAVMTGETQYF. As DNA, the CDR3 is TGTGCCAGCAGAGACCCGGGACAGGCTGTTATGACTGGTGAGACCCAGTACTTC.

This clone was counted once. The chain carries TRBV5-6 and TRBJ1-2; D is perhaps TRBD1 (6 bases). The CDR3 loop spans 17 amino acids. V lost 0 bases to trimming and J lost 6 bases, with 21 bases between them. Germline V CDR1 and CDR2: SGHDT, YYEEEE. CDR3 residues: CASSLGGAGQQMDGYTF. CDR3 nucleotides: TGTGCCAGCAGCTTGGGGGGTGCGGGACAACAGATGGATGGCTACACCTTC.

The V call is TRBV13, the J call TRBJ1-6, with 12 bases lining up with TRBD1. The CDR3 totals 21 residues. Germline values: CDR1 PRHDT, CDR2 FYEKMQ (reference sequence). After removal of 5 bases from V and 0 bases from J, the junction contained 14 bases not matched to a gene. The CDR3 protein is CASSQSGQGAEWSSYNSPLHF. CDR3 nucleotides: TGTGCCAGCAGCCAATCGGGACAGGGGGCGGAGTGGAGCTCCTATAATTCACCCCTCCACTTT.

The rearrangement joins TRBV28 to TRBJ1-5; 8 bases line up with TRBD1. J lost 0 bases, V lost 3 bases, and 10 bases had no gene match. The CDR3 loop spans 18 amino acids. Germline CDR1 MDHEN, CDR2 SYDVKM. CDR3 DNA sequence: TGTGCCAGCAGTTTGTGGACAGGGTCAGGATATAGCAATCAGCCCCAGCATTTT. It yields the protein CASSLWTGSGYSNQPQHF.

CDR3 nucleotides: TGTGCCAGCAGCTCGGGACTAGCGGACCACAATGAGCAGTTCTTC. Translation gives CASSSGLADHNEQFF. The genes are TRBV7-2 and TRBJ2-1; TRBD2 matches at 11 bases. The CDR3 covers 15 residues. Germline V gene data show CDR1 as SGHTA and CDR2 as FQGNSA. The J segment lost 5 bases and the V segment lost 4 bases, leaving 4 bases of the junction unmatched. Full variable domain (missing parts from reference TRBV7-2 and TRBJ2-1): GAGVSQSPSNKVTEKGKDVELRCDPISGHTALYWYRQSLGQGLEFLIYFQGNSAPDKSGLPSDRFSAERTGGSVSTLTIQRTQQEDSAVYLCASSSGLADHNEQFFGPGTRLTVL.

CDR3 loop: CASGLVVAGDAYEQYF. The DNA for the CDR3 is TGTGCTAGTGGTTTGGTAGTAGCGGGGGATGCCTACGAGCAGTACTTC. The chain is built from TRBV12-5 and TRBJ2-7; 9 bases are shared with TRBD2. Germline V CDR1 and CDR2: LGHNT, FRNRAP. Trimming at V came to 0 bases and at J to 2 bases, leaving 5 bases not matched to a gene. The CDR3 consists of 16 residues.

V is TRBV2 and J is TRBJ1-1; D not certain. V shed 3 bases and J shed 5 bases, with 13 bases lying between them. The CDR3 runs 14 residues. Germline CDR1 and CDR2: SNHLY and FYNNEI. This CDR3 reads CASSEEAVSTEAFF. For the CDR3, the DNA is TGTGCCAGCAGTGAGGAGGCAGTGTCGACTGAAGCTTTCTTT.

The V gene is TRBV30, the J gene TRBJ2-7, with 9 bases lining up with TRBD1. The germline CDR1 and CDR2 sequences are GTSNPN and SVGIG (reference sequence). V trimming: 3 bases; J trimming: 5 bases; junction bases outside the gene matches: 8. This CDR3 is 14 amino acids long. CDR3 DNA sequence: TGTGCCTGGAGGACCCAGGGACAGGGCCACGAGCAGTACTTC. Protein sequence: CAWRTQGQGHEQYF.

This sequence joins TRBV6-5 and TRBJ1-6; the D gene is possibly TRBD1 (6 bases). The CDR3 is 15 amino acids. Germline CDR1 MNHEY, CDR2 SVGAGI. CDR3 amino acids: CATSGAGNDNSPLHF. In nucleotides, the CDR3 is TGTGCTACCTCGGGGGCTGGGAATGATAATTCACCCCTCCACTTT.

The genes are TRBV4-1 and TRBJ1-2; the D gene is possibly TRBD1 (6 bases). From germline, CDR1 is MGHRA and CDR2 YSYEKL. The CDR3 has 15 residues. V was trimmed by 2 bases and J by 5 bases, leaving 15 bases between them. As DNA, the CDR3 is TGCGCCAGCAGCCAAACCCCACAGGGCCCGTATGGCTACACCTTC. Translated: CASSQTPQGPYGYTF.

V usage is TRBV11-2 and J usage is TRBJ1-5; tentative D call: TRBD1 (5 bases). CDR3 size: 15 residues. Trimming left V 4 bases short and J 6 bases short, with 16 bases between. Germline-derived CDR1 and CDR2 are SGHAT and FQNNGV. The CDR3 DNA sequence: TGTGCCAGCAGCTGTGCAAGGGGAGAGGGTCAGCCCCAGCATTTT. It codes for CASSCARGEGQPQHF.

The chain has TRBV29-1 and TRBJ2-3; 10 bases are a match to TRBD1. The CDR3 has 17 residues. The V segment lost 3 bases and the J segment 3 bases; nucleotides outside the gene matches: 12. Per the germline V gene, CDR1 is SQVTM and CDR2 is ANQGSEA. Here the CDR3 reads CSVESPDRGQFTDTQYF. The CDR3 nucleotides read TGCAGCGTTGAGTCACCCGACAGGGGGCAGTTTACAGATACGCAGTATTTT.

The rearrangement links TRBV7-2 to TRBJ2-2; 7 bases line up with TRBD2. This CDR3 region has 16 residues. Germline V gene data show CDR1 as SGHTA and CDR2 as FQGNSA. The V and J ends lost 3 bases and 5 bases, in that order; junction bases with no gene match: 9. The CDR3 protein is CASSFAGTIATGELFF. In DNA, the CDR3 is TGTGCCAGCAGCTTCGCCGGGACTATCGCTACCGGGGAGCTGTTTTTT.

The chain couples TRBV9 to TRBJ1-5, with no clear D. CDR1 and CDR2 (germline): SGDLS, YYNGEE. V was trimmed by 1 base and J by 1 base, leaving 6 bases between them. CDR3 length: 14 residues. For the CDR3, the DNA is TGTGCCAGCAGCGTATCGTGGAGCAATCAGCCCCAGCATTTT. Encoded protein: CASSVSWSNQPQHF.